Listed here are 22 T cell receptor beta chains from one sample, sequenced in a study of blood T cell repertoires in COVID-19. Assay used: immunoSEQ multiplex PCR; TCRdb lists only in-frame clones, some missing. The table shows under 150,000 clones, with about 88% occurring only once. The source material was peripheral blood. Receptors originate from a man in his forties with acute or convalescent COVID-19.

J is TRBJ1-2 and V is TRBV6-6, with a possible D match to TRBD1 (5 bases). The CDR3 covers 13 residues. V lost 7 bases and J 5 bases, leaving 14 bases between the germline ends. Per the germline V gene, CDR1 is MNHNY and CDR2 is SVGAGI (reference sequence). CDR3 sequence: CASTPDSLYGYTF. CDR3 nucleotide sequence: TGTGCCAGCACCCCAGACAGTCTATATGGCTACACCTTC.

The V call is TRBV7-3, the J call TRBJ2-7; 11 positions match TRBD1. Germline V lookup: CDR1 SGHTA, CDR2 FQGTGA. V shed 3 bases and J 4 bases; nucleotides not matched to a gene: 8. This CDR3 region has 16 residues. CDR3 DNA sequence: TGTGCCAGCAGCTTCCCCCTGGACAGGGGGCAATACGAGCAGTACTTC. The encoded protein is CASSFPLDRGQYEQYF.

The chain joins TRBV5-5 to TRBJ1-1, with D unclear. The CDR3 runs to 14 residues. Trimming removed 1 base at V and 5 bases at J, with 12 bases between. CDR1 is SGHKS and CDR2 is YYEKEE in the germline V gene (reference sequence). DNA for the CDR3: TGTGCCAGCAGCTTGTCTCTGGAGGGAACTGAAGCTTTCTTT. Encoded protein: CASSLSLEGTEAFF.

The CDR3 DNA reads as TGTGCCAGCTCACCCCAGTCCCTCGAGCAGTACTTC. Translated: CASSPQSLEQYF. V is TRBV18 and J is TRBJ2-7; no reliable D call. The CDR3 contains 12 residues. Germline CDR1 KGHSH, CDR2 LQKENI. V was pared by 3 bases and J by 6 bases, with 9 bases between.

The chain uses TRBV24-1 and TRBJ1-5; no firm D call. Deletions cut 0 bases from V and 3 bases from J, with 8 bases between. CDR1 KGHDR and CDR2 SFDVKD come from the germline V gene. The CDR3 totals 15 residues. The CDR3 region is CATSDLPGINQPQHF. CDR3 in DNA: TGTGCCACCAGTGATTTGCCCGGGATCAATCAGCCCCAGCATTTT.

In nucleotides, the CDR3 is TGTGCCAGCAGGCGGGGGAATCAGTACTTC. The encoded protein is CASRRGNQYF. The V call is TRBV2, the J call TRBJ2-5; 7 bases are shared with TRBD2. V lost 6 bases, J lost 11 bases, and 3 bases stayed unmatched. Germline CDR1 SNHLY, CDR2 FYNNEI. This CDR3 is 10 amino acids long.

The rearrangement joins TRBV24-1 to TRBJ2-1, with 7 bases aligning to TRBD1. The CDR3 consists of 14 residues. Germline CDR1 reads KGHDR; CDR2 reads SFDVKD. The V and J ends lost 4 bases and 8 bases, in that order; junction bases with no gene match: 7. The chain's CDR3 is CATSDPTGWDEQFF. CDR3 DNA: TGTGCCACCAGTGACCCGACAGGGTGGGATGAGCAGTTCTTC.

The rearrangement links TRBV5-4 to TRBJ1-2, with D possibly TRBD1 on 5 matching bases. CDR1 and CDR2 from the germline V gene are SGHNT and YYREEE (reference sequence). The V gene lost 0 bases and the J gene lost 7 bases, with 16 bases spanning the gap. This CDR3 comprises 15 residues. Written as DNA, the CDR3 is TGTGCCAGCAGCTTGGGGGAGGGGATGGCTGGTGGCTACACCTTC. It codes for CASSLGEGMAGGYTF.

In nucleotides, the CDR3 is TGTGCCAGCAGCGGACTAGCGGGGGGGACAGATACGCAGTATTTT. Its protein product is CASSGLAGGTDTQYF. The chain uses TRBV9 and TRBJ2-3; 14 positions match TRBD2. J was trimmed by 3 bases and V by 3 bases; bases with no gene match: 0. The CDR3 has 15 amino acids. The V gene's germline CDR1 is SGDLS and CDR2 YYNGEE.

This chain connects TRBV13 to TRBJ2-3; 12 bases are a match to TRBD2. The V and J ends lost 3 bases and 2 bases, in that order; junction bases with no gene match: 3. CDR3 length: 16 amino acids. CDR1 is PRHDT and CDR2 is FYEKMQ in the germline V gene (reference sequence). CDR3 sequence (DNA): TGTGCCAGCAGCTTGAGACTAGCGGGGGCCACAGATACGCAGTATTTT. Its protein is CASSLRLAGATDTQYF.

This clone was detected only once. V is TRBV7-7 and J is TRBJ2-3; D might be TRBD1 (6 bases). V was pared by 1 base and J by 1 base, with 6 bases between. CDR1 is SSHAT and CDR2 is FNYEAQ in the germline V gene (reference sequence). The CDR3 runs 14 residues. The CDR3 nucleotides read TGTGCCAGCAGCTTAGGACAGGGCACAGATACGCAGTATTTT. Protein product: CASSLGQGTDTQYF.

The V gene is TRBV19, the J gene TRBJ2-2; TRBD1 is a possible D gene (7 bases). The germline gives CDR1 LNHDA, CDR2 SQIVND (reference sequence). V lost 5 bases to trimming and J lost 3 bases, with 13 bases between them. The CDR3 is 15 residues long. DNA of the CDR3: TGTGCCAGTAGTTCGCAGGGGGGCTACACCGGGGAGCTGTTTTTT. Protein: CASSSQGGYTGELFF. Complete variable domain (other parts from reference TRBV19 and TRBJ2-2): DGGITQSPKYLFRKEGQNVTLSCEQNLNHDAMYWYRQDPGQGLRLIYYSQIVNDFQKGDIAEGYSVSREKKESFPLTVTSAQKNPTAFYLCASSSQGGYTGELFFGEGSRLTVL.

The genes are TRBV19 and TRBJ2-7, with 10 bases identical to TRBD2. V lost 2 bases, J lost 0 bases, and 1 base stayed unmatched. The CDR3 covers 15 residues. Germline CDR1 reads LNHDA; CDR2 reads SQIVND (reference sequence). The CDR3 DNA reads as TGTGCCAGTAGTATACTAGCGGGGGACTCCTACGAGCAGTACTTC. This sequence encodes CASSILAGDSYEQYF.

The V gene is TRBV30, the J gene TRBJ2-3; 8 bases line up with TRBD2. The CDR3 is 13 amino acids. CDR1 is GTSNPN, CDR2 SVGIG, per germline (reference sequence). V shed 7 bases and J 6 bases; nucleotides not matched to a gene: 9. The CDR3 loop reads CAYSAGVRDTQYF. The CDR3 region has the DNA TGTGCCTATTCAGCGGGGGTGCGGGATACGCAGTATTTT.

The chain uses TRBV27 and TRBJ1-5; 10 positions agree with TRBD1. The CDR3 is 18 residues long. From germline, CDR1 is MNHEY and CDR2 SMNVEV (reference sequence). The V gene end was trimmed by 5 bases and the J gene end by 3 bases; junction bases not matched to a gene: 13. This CDR3 is CASSHFDGQGDHNQPQHF. CDR3 DNA: TGTGCCAGCAGTCACTTTGATGGACAGGGGGATCACAATCAGCCCCAGCATTTT.

V is TRBV7-9 and J is TRBJ1-1; a possible D gene is TRBD1 (6 bases). V shed 2 bases and J shed 6 bases, with 16 bases lying between them. The CDR3 sequence is 15 residues long. CDR1 and CDR2 (germline): SEHNR, FQNEAQ (reference sequence). The CDR3 protein is CASSLNDKGVAEAFF. The CDR3, as DNA: TGTGCCAGCAGCTTAAATGATAAGGGGGTAGCTGAAGCTTTCTTT. Looking up the rest from reference TRBV7-9 and TRBJ1-1 gives the full variable domain: DTGVSQNPRHKITKRGQNVTFRCDPISEHNRLYWYRQTLGQGPEFLTYFQNEAQLEKSRLLSDRFSAERPKGSFSTLEIQRTEQGDSAMYLCASSLNDKGVAEAFFGQGTRLTVV.

The rearrangement uses TRBV6-2 or TRBV6-3 and TRBJ2-7; TRBD2 agrees at 11 bases. CDR1 and CDR2 from the germline V gene are MNHEY and SVGEGT. This CDR3 has 16 amino acids. Trimming removed 2 bases from V and 2 bases from J; junction bases left unmatched: 5. CDR3 coding DNA: TGTGCCAGCAGTTACCGGATAGCGGGGGGGCCCTACGAGCAGTACTTC. Translation gives CASSYRIAGGPYEQYF.

The CDR3: CASRDRENQPQHF. The CDR3 nucleotides read TGTGCCAGCCGGGACAGGGAGAATCAGCCCCAGCATTTT. The chain carries TRBV10-3 and TRBJ1-5; 9 positions match TRBD1. CDR1 is ENHRY, CDR2 SYGVKD, per germline. The CDR3 runs 13 residues. Unmatched junction bases numbered 5, after V lost 10 bases and J lost 4 bases.

V is TRBV24-1 and J is TRBJ1-6; D may be TRBD1 (6 bases). The V and J ends lost 7 bases and 10 bases respectively, with 16 bases between them. The CDR3 has 14 residues. Germline lookup yields CDR1 KGHDR and CDR2 SFDVKD. The CDR3 bases are TGTGCCACCAGATTTACTCGGGACAAATCACCCCTCCACTTT. It specifies CATRFTRDKSPLHF.

V usage is TRBV2 and J usage is TRBJ2-1; 10 bases map to TRBD1. This CDR3 region has 14 residues. Per the germline V gene, CDR1 is SNHLY and CDR2 is FYNNEI. Trimming took 7 bases from V and 2 from J; bases not matched to a gene: 2. The CDR3 DNA is TGTGCCAGCACCGGACAGGGGGCCTACAATGAGCAGTTCTTC. The encoded protein is CASTGQGAYNEQFF. The variable domain in full, with the rest retrieved from reference TRBV2 and TRBJ2-1, is EPEVTQTPSHQVTQMGQEVILRCVPISNHLYFYWYRQILGQKVEFLVSFYNNEISEKSEIFDDQFSVERPDGSNFTLKIRSTKLEDSAMYFCASTGQGAYNEQFFGPGTRLTVL.

This chain links TRBV9 with TRBJ2-3, with 9 bases that match TRBD2. This CDR3 is built from 15 residues. Germline CDR1 and CDR2: SGDLS and YYNGEE. J lost 7 bases, V lost 3 bases, and 9 bases had no gene match. CDR3 region: CASSGSSGVVYTQYF. CDR3 sequence (DNA): TGTGCCAGCAGCGGATCTAGCGGGGTTGTTTATACGCAGTATTTT.

The gene calls are TRBV30 and TRBJ1-6; D is undetermined. V shed 0 bases and J shed 9 bases, with 9 bases lying between them. This CDR3 has 13 amino acids. Germline V lookup: CDR1 GTSNPN, CDR2 SVGIG (reference sequence). The DNA of the CDR3 is TGTGCCTGGAGTGTACTCGGTGGTTCACCCCTCCACTTT. The encoded protein is CAWSVLGGSPLHF.